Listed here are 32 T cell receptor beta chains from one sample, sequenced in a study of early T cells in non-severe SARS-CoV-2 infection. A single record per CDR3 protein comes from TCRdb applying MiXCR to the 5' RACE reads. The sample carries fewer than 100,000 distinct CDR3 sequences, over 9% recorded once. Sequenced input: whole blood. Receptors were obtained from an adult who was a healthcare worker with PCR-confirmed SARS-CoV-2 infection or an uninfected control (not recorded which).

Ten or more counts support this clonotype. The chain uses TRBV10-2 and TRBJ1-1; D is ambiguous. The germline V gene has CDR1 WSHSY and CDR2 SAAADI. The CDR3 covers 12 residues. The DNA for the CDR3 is TGCGCATCGAGTGGGGAGAACACTGAAGCTTTCTTT. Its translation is CASSGENTEAFF.

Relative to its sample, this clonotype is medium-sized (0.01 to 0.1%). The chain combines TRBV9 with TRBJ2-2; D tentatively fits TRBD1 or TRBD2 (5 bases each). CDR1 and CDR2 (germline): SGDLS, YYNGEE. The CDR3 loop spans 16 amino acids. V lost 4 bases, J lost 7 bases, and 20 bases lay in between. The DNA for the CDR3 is TGTGCCAGCAGCCCGCACCCGGGACCCGGCGTCGGGGAGCTGTTTTTT. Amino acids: CASSPHPGPGVGELFF. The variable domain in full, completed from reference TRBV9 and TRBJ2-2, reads DSGVTQTPKHLITATGQRVTLRCSPRSGDLSVYWYQQSLDQGLQFLIQYYNGEERAKGNILERFSAQQFPDLHSELNLSSLELGDSALYFCASSPHPGPGVGELFFGEGSRLTVL.

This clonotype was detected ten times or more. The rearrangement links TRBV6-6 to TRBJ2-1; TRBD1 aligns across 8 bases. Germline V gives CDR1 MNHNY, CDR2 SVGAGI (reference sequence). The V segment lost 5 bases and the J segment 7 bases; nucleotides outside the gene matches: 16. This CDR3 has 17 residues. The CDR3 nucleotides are TGTGCCAGCAGTACCCAGGCCCTACAGGGACAGGCTAATGAGCAGTTCTTC. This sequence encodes CASSTQALQGQANEQFF.

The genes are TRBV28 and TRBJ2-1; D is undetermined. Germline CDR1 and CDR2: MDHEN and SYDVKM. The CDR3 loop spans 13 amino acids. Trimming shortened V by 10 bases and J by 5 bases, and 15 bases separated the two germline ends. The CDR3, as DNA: TGTGCCATCCCGACGGGCGATGACAATGAGCAGTTCTTC. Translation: CAIPTGDDNEQFF.

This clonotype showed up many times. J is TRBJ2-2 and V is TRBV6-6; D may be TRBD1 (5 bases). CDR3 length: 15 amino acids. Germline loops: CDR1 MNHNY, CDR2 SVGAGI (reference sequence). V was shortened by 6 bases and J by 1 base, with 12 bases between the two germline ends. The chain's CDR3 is CASRPSDRNTGELFF. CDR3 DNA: TGTGCCAGCAGACCTTCCGACAGGAACACCGGGGAGCTGTTTTTT.

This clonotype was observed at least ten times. This CDR3 reads CAISDEGMNTEAFF. CDR3 DNA: TGTGCCATCAGTGACGAGGGGATGAACACTGAAGCTTTCTTT. The rearrangement links TRBV10-3 to TRBJ1-1; TRBD1 might be the D (5 bases). Germline CDR1 ENHRY, CDR2 SYGVKD. With 3 bases removed from V and 0 bases from J, the gap between germline ends came to 8 bases. This CDR3 has 14 residues.

The CDR3 nucleotides read TGTGCCAGCAGCCAACGAACTGAGCACAATGAGCAGTTCTTC. Protein sequence: CASSQRTEHNEQFF. The J gene is TRBJ2-1, the V gene TRBV3-1; D remains unclear. The CDR3 is 14 amino acids. The germline V and J ends were trimmed by 2 bases and 5 bases, with 10 bases remaining between them. Germline CDR1 and CDR2: LGHDT and YNNKEL (reference sequence).

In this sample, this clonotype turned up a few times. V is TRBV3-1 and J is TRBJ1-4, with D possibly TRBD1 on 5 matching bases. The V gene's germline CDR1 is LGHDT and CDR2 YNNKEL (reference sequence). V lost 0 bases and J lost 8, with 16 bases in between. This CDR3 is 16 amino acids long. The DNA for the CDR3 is TGTGCCAGCAGCCAAGAACCCGCAGGGCGAGGGGAAAAACTGTTTTTT. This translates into CASSQEPAGRGEKLFF.

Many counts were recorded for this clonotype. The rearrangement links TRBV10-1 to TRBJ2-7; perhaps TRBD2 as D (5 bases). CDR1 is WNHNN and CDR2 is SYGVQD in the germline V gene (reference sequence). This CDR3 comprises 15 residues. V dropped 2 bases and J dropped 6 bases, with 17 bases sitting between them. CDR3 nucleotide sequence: TGCGCCAGCAGTGAGATGGTGGGAGAGATGGGCGAGCAGTACTTC. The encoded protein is CASSEMVGEMGEQYF.

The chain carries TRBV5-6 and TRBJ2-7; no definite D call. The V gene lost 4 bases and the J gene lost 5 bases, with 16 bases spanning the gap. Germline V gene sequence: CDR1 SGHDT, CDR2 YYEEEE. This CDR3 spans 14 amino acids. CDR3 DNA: TGTGCCAGCAGCCAAGGACCCTCCGGACACGAGCAGTACTTC. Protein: CASSQGPSGHEQYF. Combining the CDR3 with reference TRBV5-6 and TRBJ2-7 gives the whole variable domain DAGVTQSPTHLIKTRGQQVTLRCSPKSGHDTVSWYQQALGQGPQFIFQYYEEEERQRGNFPDRFSGHQFPNYSSELNVNALLLGDSALYLCASSQGPSGHEQYFGPGTRLTVT.

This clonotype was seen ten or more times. CDR3 nucleotides: TGTGCCAGCAGCTCACAGGGGCGCTCCTACAATGAGCAGTTCTTC. It encodes CASSSQGRSYNEQFF. The gene calls are TRBV11-2 and TRBJ2-1; 7 bases agree with TRBD1. There are 15 residues in the CDR3. Germline V gene data show CDR1 as SGHAT and CDR2 as FQNNGV. V gave up 4 bases and J gave up 0 bases; unmatched junction bases: 3.

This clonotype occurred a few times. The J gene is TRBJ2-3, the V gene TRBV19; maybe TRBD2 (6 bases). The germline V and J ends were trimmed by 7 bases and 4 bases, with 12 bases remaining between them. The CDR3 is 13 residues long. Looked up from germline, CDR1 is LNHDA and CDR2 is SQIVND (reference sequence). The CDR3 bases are TGTGCCAGTACTCTGCGGGACGCAGATACGCAGTATTTT. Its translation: CASTLRDADTQYF.

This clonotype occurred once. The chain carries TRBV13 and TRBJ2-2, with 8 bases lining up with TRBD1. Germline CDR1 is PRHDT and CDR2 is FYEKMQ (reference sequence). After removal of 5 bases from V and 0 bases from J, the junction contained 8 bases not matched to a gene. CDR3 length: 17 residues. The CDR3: CASSKDRGFSNTGELFF. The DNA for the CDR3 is TGTGCCAGCAGCAAAGACAGGGGTTTTTCGAACACCGGGGAGCTGTTTTTT.

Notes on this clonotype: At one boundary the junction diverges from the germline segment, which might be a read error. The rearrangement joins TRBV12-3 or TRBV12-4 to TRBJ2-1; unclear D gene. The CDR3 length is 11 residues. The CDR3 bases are TGTGCCAGCAGTGGGTCCGTGAAGCTGGTCTTC. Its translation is CASSGSVKLVF.

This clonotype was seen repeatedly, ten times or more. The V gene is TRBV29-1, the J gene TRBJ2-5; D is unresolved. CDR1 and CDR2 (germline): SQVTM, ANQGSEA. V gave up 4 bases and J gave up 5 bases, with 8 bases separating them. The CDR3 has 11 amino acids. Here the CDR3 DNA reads TGCAGCGTTGTAAAGTCGGAGACCCAGTACTTC. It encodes CSVVKSETQYF.

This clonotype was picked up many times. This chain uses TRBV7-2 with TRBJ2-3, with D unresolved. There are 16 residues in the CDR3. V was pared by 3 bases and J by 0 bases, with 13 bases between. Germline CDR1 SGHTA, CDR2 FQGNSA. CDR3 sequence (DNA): TGTGCCAGCAGCTTTCAGTCGGGCAGAAGCACAGATACGCAGTATTTT. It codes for CASSFQSGRSTDTQYF. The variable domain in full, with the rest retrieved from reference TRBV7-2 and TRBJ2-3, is GAGVSQSPSNKVTEKGKDVELRCDPISGHTALYWYRQSLGQGLEFLIYFQGNSAPDKSGLPSDRFSAERTGGSVSTLTIQRTQQEDSAVYLCASSFQSGRSTDTQYFGPGTRLTVL.

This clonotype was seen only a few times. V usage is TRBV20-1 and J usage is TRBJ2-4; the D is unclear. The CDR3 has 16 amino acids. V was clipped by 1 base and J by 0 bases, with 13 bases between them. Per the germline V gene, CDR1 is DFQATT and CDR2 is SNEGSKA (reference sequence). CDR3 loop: CSARGATDGAKNIQYF. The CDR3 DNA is TGCAGTGCTAGAGGGGCGACTGACGGAGCCAAAAACATTCAGTACTTC.

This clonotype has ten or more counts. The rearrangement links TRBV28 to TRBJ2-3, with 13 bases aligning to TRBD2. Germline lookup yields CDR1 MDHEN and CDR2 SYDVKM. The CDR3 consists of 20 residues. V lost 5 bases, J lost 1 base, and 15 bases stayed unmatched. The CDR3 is CASSLEGLAGVSARTDTQYF. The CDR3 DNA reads TGTGCCAGCAGTCTAGAAGGACTAGCGGGAGTTTCCGCCCGCACAGATACGCAGTATTTT.

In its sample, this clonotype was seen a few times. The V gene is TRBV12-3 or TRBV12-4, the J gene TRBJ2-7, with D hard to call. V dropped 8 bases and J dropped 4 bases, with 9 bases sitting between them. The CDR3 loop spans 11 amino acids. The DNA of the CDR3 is TGTGCCAGCGGCCTAGGGTACGAGCAGTACTTC. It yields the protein CASGLGYEQYF.

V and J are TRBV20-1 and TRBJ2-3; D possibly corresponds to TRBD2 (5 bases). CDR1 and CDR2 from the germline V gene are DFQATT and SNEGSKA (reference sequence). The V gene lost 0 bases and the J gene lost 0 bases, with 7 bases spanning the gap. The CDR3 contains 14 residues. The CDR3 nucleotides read TGCAGTGCTAGAGAGGGCGGGAGCACAGATACGCAGTATTTT. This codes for CSAREGGSTDTQYF.

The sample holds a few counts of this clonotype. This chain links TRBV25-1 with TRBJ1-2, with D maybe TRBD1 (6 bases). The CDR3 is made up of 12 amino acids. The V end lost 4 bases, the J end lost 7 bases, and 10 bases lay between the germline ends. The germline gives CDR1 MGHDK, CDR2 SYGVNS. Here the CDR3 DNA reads TGTGCCAGCAGTGGGGGGGGCGCTGGCTACACCTTC. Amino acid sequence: CASSGGGAGYTF.

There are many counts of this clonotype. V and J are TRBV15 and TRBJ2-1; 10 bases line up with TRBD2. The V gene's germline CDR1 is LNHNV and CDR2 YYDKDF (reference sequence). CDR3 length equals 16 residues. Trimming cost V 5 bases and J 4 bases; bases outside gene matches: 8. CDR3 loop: CATSLTSGNRYNEQFF. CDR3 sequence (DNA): TGTGCCACCAGCCTCACTAGCGGGAACCGATACAATGAGCAGTTCTTC.

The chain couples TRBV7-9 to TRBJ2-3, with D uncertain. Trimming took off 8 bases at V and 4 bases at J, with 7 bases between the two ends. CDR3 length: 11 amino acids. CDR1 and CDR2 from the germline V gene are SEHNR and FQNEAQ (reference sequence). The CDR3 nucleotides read TGTGCCAGCCAAATCGCAGATACGCAGTATTTT. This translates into CASQIADTQYF.

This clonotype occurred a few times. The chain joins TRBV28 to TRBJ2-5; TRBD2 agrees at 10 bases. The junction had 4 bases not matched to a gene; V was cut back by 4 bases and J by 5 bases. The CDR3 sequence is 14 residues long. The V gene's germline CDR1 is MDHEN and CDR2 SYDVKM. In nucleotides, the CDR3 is TGTGCCAGCAGTTCCCAGCGGGAGGGGGAGACCCAGTACTTC. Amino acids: CASSSQREGETQYF.

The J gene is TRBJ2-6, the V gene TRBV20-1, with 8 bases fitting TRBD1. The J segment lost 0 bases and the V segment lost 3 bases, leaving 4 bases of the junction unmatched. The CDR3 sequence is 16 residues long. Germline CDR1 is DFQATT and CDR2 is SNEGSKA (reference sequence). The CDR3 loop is CSASGDRNSGANVLTF. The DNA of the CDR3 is TGCAGTGCTAGTGGGGACAGGAACTCTGGGGCCAACGTCCTGACTTTC.

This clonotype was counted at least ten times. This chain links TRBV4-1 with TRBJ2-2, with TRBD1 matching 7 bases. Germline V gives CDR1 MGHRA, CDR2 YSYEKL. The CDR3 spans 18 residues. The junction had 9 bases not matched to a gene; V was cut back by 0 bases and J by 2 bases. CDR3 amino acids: CASSQEYRGFSNTGELFF. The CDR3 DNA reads TGCGCCAGCAGCCAAGAGTACAGGGGCTTCTCTAACACCGGGGAGCTGTTTTTT.

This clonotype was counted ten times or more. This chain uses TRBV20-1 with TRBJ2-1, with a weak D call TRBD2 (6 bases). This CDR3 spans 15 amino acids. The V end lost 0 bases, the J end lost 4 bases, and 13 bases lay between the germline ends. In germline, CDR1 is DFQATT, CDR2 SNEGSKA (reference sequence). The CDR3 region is CSARDHAGQYNEQFF. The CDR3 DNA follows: TGCAGTGCTAGAGATCATGCGGGGCAATACAATGAGCAGTTCTTC.

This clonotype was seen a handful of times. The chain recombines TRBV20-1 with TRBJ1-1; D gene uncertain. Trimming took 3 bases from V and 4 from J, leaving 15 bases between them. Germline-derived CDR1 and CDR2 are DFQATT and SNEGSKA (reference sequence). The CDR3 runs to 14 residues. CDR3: CSARSRGLLTEAFF. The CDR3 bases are TGCAGTGCTAGGAGTCGGGGATTGCTCACTGAAGCTTTCTTT.

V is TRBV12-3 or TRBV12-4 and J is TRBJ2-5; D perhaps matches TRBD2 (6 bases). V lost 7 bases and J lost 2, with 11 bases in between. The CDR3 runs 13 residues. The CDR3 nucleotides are TGTGCCAGCACCGACGGGACTCAAGAGACCCAGTACTTC. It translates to CASTDGTQETQYF.

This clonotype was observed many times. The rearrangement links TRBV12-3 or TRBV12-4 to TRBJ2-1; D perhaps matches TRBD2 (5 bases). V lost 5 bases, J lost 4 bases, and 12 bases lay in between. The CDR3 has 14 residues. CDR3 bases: TGTGCCAGCAGTGCCAGCGGAAAATACAATGAGCAGTTCTTC. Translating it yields CASSASGKYNEQFF.

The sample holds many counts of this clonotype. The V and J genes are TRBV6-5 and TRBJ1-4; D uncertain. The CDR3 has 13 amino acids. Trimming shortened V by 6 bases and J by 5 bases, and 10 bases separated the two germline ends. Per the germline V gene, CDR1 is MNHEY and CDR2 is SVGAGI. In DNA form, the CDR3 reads TGTGCCAGCAGGAGGCCCGGAAATGAAAAACTGTTTTTT. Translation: CASRRPGNEKLFF.

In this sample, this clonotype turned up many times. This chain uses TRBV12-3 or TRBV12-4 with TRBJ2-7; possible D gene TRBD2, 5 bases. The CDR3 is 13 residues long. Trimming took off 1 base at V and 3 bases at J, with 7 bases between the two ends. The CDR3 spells CASSLGRNYEQYF. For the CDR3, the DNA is TGTGCCAGCAGTTTAGGGAGGAACTACGAGCAGTACTTC.